This passage covers 27 T cell receptor beta chains from one sample sequenced in a study of blood T cell repertoires in COVID-19. Data came from immunoSEQ multiplex PCR; TCRdb stores just in-frame clones and leaves some out. This sample has roughly 290,000 clones, with 70% to 85% found just once. Sequencing was carried out using peripheral blood. Receptor source: a human donor with COVID-19, enrolled during active disease. The donor label of this sample is uncertain.

The chain couples TRBV4-3 to TRBJ2-1; 10 bases line up with TRBD1. The CDR3 loop spans 20 amino acids. CDR1 and CDR2 (germline): LGHNA, YSLEER. Trimming cost V 0 bases and J 0 bases; bases outside gene matches: 11. CDR3 coding DNA: TGCGCCAGCAGCCAAGATCGCGGGACAGGGGTACCGAGCTCCTACAATGAGCAGTTCTTC. Translated, it gives CASSQDRGTGVPSSYNEQFF.

The chain has TRBV15 and TRBJ1-3; 8 bases match TRBD1. This CDR3 comprises 17 residues. The germline V gene encodes CDR1 LNHNV and CDR2 YYDKDF (reference sequence). With V trimmed by 1 base and J by 2 bases, 7 bases remained unmatched. The CDR3 DNA reads TGTGCCACCAGCAGAGTCCGACAGGGGCGGCCTGGAAACACCATATATTTT. Translated: CATSRVRQGRPGNTIYF.

This chain connects TRBV6-5 to TRBJ1-4; a weak D match, TRBD1 (5 bases). This CDR3 contains 14 residues. Trimming cost V 8 bases and J 7 bases, with 17 bases left between them. Germline V CDR1 and CDR2: MNHEY, SVGAGI. Here the CDR3 reads CASSRSGTVEKLFF. The CDR3, as DNA: TGTGCCAGCTCCCGGTCGGGGACTGTTGAAAAACTGTTTTTT.

This clone turned up a few times. The chain links TRBV18 to TRBJ1-5, with 10 bases identical to TRBD1. The CDR3 is 15 residues long. The germline V gene encodes CDR1 KGHSH and CDR2 LQKENI. Trimming took 4 bases from V and 7 from J; bases not matched to a gene: 7. The CDR3 DNA is TGTGCCAGCTCACGGGACAGGGGATCGGAACAGCCCCAGCATTTT. It codes for CASSRDRGSEQPQHF.

V and J are TRBV20-1 and TRBJ1-5; TRBD1 might be the D (5 bases). From germline, CDR1 is DFQATT and CDR2 SNEGSKA (reference sequence). V lost 3 bases, J lost 2 bases, and 11 bases lay in between. This CDR3 spans 14 amino acids. The CDR3 loop is CSASSGVGNQPQHF. In nucleotides, the CDR3 is TGCAGTGCTAGTTCGGGGGTGGGCAATCAGCCCCAGCATTTT.

This clone was seen a few times. The CDR3 nucleotides read TGTGCCAGTAGTAGTGGCGGTGTGGCTGAAGCTTTCTTT. Protein sequence: CASSSGGVAEAFF. The chain uses TRBV19 and TRBJ1-1; D unresolved. Deletions cut 4 bases from V and 6 bases from J, with 12 bases between. The CDR3 is 13 amino acids. Germline CDR1 and CDR2: LNHDA and SQIVND (reference sequence). Based on the CDR3 plus reference TRBV19 and TRBJ1-1, the full variable domain is DGGITQSPKYLFRKEGQNVTLSCEQNLNHDAMYWYRQDPGQGLRLIYYSQIVNDFQKGDIAEGYSVSREKKESFPLTVTSAQKNPTAFYLCASSSGGVAEAFFGQGTRLTVV.

The chain employs TRBV11-1 and TRBJ2-7, with TRBD2 matching 9 bases. This CDR3 contains 16 residues. With V trimmed by 2 bases and J by 0 bases, 5 bases remained unmatched. Germline CDR1 reads SGHAT; CDR2 reads FQDESV (reference sequence). Here the CDR3 reads CASSLSVSGSSYEQYF. The CDR3 DNA sequence: TGTGCCAGCAGCTTATCCGTTAGCGGGAGCTCCTACGAGCAGTACTTC.

The chain combines TRBV18 with TRBJ2-2; tentatively, D is TRBD1 (6 bases). V lost 7 bases and J 3 bases, leaving 12 bases between the germline ends. Germline V gene lookup returns CDR1 KGHSH and CDR2 LQKENI. The CDR3 totals 14 residues. The CDR3: CASWNRAYTGELFF. DNA for the CDR3: TGTGCCAGCTGGAACAGGGCATACACCGGGGAGCTGTTTTTT.

This clone was seen a single time. The chain employs TRBV5-1 and TRBJ1-1, with D possibly matching TRBD1 (5 bases). The CDR3 runs 13 residues. Trimming pared 2 bases from V and 4 bases from J, leaving 9 bases between. Germline assignment: CDR1 SGHRS and CDR2 YFSETQ. The CDR3 reads CASSFERGTEAFF. The CDR3 DNA is TGCGCCAGCAGCTTCGAAAGGGGCACTGAAGCTTTCTTT.

The chain links TRBV5-1 to TRBJ2-2, with D possibly being TRBD1 (6 bases). The V gene lost 8 bases and the J gene lost 1 base, with 12 bases spanning the gap. The CDR3 totals 14 residues. CDR1 is SGHRS and CDR2 is YFSETQ in the germline V gene. CDR3 sequence reads: CASEVQGNTGELFF. Here the CDR3 DNA reads TGCGCCAGTGAGGTACAGGGGAACACCGGGGAGCTGTTTTTT.

The gene calls are TRBV28 and TRBJ1-5; maybe TRBD1 (6 bases). Deletions cut 2 bases from V and 6 bases from J, with 11 bases between. Germline CDR1 reads MDHEN; CDR2 reads SYDVKM. This CDR3 has 14 amino acids. The CDR3 loop is CASSLVQGSQPQHF. The CDR3 DNA follows: TGTGCCAGCAGTTTAGTACAGGGTAGTCAGCCCCAGCATTTT. Combining the CDR3 with reference TRBV28 and TRBJ1-5 gives the whole variable domain DVKVTQSSRYLVKRTGEKVFLECVQDMDHENMFWYRQDPGLGLRLIYFSYDVKMKEKGDIPEGYSVSREKKERFSLILESASTNQTSMYLCASSLVQGSQPQHFGDGTRLSIL.

The chain carries TRBV11-2 and TRBJ1-5; 8 bases match TRBD1. J lost 7 bases, V lost 5 bases, and 10 bases had no gene match. The CDR3 covers 15 residues. Germline V gene sequence: CDR1 SGHAT, CDR2 FQNNGV. CDR3 protein: CASSQDRGSWQPQHF. CDR3 in DNA: TGTGCCAGCAGCCAAGACAGGGGTTCGTGGCAGCCCCAGCATTTT.

The V gene is TRBV5-6, the J gene TRBJ2-7, with 7 bases that match TRBD2. The germline V gene has CDR1 SGHDT and CDR2 YYEEEE. This CDR3 has 14 residues. J gave up 0 bases and V 7 bases, and 7 bases lay outside the gene matches. The CDR3 DNA is TGTGCCAGCTCTGGGGGGAGGGCCTCCTACGAGCAGTACTTC. It codes for CASSGGRASYEQYF.

The chain combines TRBV30 with TRBJ1-5; maybe TRBD1 (6 bases). Germline loops: CDR1 GTSNPN, CDR2 SVGIG (reference sequence). There are 13 residues in the CDR3. The ends were cut back, 5 bases at V and 2 bases at J, with 10 bases in the middle. The CDR3 nucleotides read TGTGCCTGGGGACAGACTGGCAATCAGCCCCAGCATTTT. As protein: CAWGQTGNQPQHF.

The chain recombines TRBV4-3 with TRBJ2-1, with TRBD2 matching over 7 bases. CDR3 size: 17 residues. Germline V gene data show CDR1 as LGHNA and CDR2 as YSLEER. J was trimmed by 7 bases and V by 3 bases; bases with no gene match: 15. The CDR3 protein is CASSHSGSGRPTNEQFF. CDR3 coding DNA: TGCGCCAGCAGCCATTCCGGGTCCGGGAGGCCAACGAATGAGCAGTTCTTC.

The chain combines TRBV4-3 with TRBJ2-2, with 8 positions matching TRBD1. The germline V gene has CDR1 LGHNA and CDR2 YSLEER. V shed 5 bases and J 1 base; nucleotides not matched to a gene: 3. The CDR3 contains 15 residues. CDR3 nucleotide sequence: TGCGCCAGCAGCAAAGGGACAGGGAACACCGGGGAGCTGTTTTTT. It is translated as CASSKGTGNTGELFF.

This chain connects TRBV27 to TRBJ1-2, with 7 bases fitting TRBD1. This CDR3 comprises 18 residues. Germline V gives CDR1 MNHEY, CDR2 SMNVEV (reference sequence). The V gene end was trimmed by 2 bases and the J gene end by 7 bases; junction bases not matched to a gene: 19. The CDR3 coding sequence is TGTGCCAGCAGTTTAAGGTGGACAGGCGACGCTATGTTGGGTGGCTACACCTTC. It specifies CASSLRWTGDAMLGGYTF.

This rearrangement joins TRBV29-1 to TRBJ1-5; D possibly corresponds to TRBD1 (6 bases). The germline V gene has CDR1 SQVTM and CDR2 ANQGSEA. Deletions cut 6 bases from V and 5 bases from J, with 14 bases between. There are 13 residues in the CDR3. The CDR3 sequence is CSVVQGWDQPQHF. The CDR3 nucleotides are TGCAGCGTCGTACAGGGATGGGATCAGCCCCAGCATTTT. The full variable domain, in which reference TRBV29-1 and TRBJ1-5 provide the parts outside the CDR3, is SAVISQKPSRDICQRGTSLTIQCQVDSQVTMMFWYRQQPGQSLTLIATANQGSEATYESGFVIDKFPISRPNLTFSTLTVSNMSPEDSSIYLCSVVQGWDQPQHFGDGTRLSIL.

The CDR3 DNA sequence: TGTGCCAGCAGTTTACGGGGGTACACTGAAGCTTTCTTT. This translates into CASSLRGYTEAFF. The V gene is TRBV27, the J gene TRBJ1-1; D perhaps matches TRBD1 (5 bases). Trimming removed 2 bases from V and 3 bases from J, with 7 bases in between. CDR1 is MNHEY and CDR2 is SMNVEV in the germline V gene (reference sequence). The CDR3 is 13 residues long.

V and J are TRBV21-1 and TRBJ1-3; TRBD1, the table's D call, lacks a check against the DNA. TRBV21-1 is termed a pseudogene. The CDR3 has 15 residues. The CDR3 DNA reads as TGTGCCAGCACCTGGCCAGTAAACTCTGGAAACACCATATATTTT. Translation gives CASTWPVNSGNTIYF.

Written as DNA, the CDR3 is TGTGCCAGCAGTCCTCCTGGGACAGGGAACTCTGGAAACACCATATATTTT. Protein product: CASSPPGTGNSGNTIYF. This chain joins TRBV28 and TRBJ1-3, with TRBD1 matching over 9 bases. The V gene end was trimmed by 5 bases and the J gene end by 0 bases; junction bases not matched to a gene: 8. The CDR3 loop spans 17 amino acids. Germline CDR1 and CDR2: MDHEN and SYDVKM.

CDR3 sequence: CARSTITGIGPNEQYF. CDR3 in DNA: TGTGCCAGAAGCACGATCACAGGGATCGGCCCCAACGAGCAGTACTTC. The rearrangement uses TRBV5-3 and TRBJ2-7; tentatively, D is TRBD1 (6 bases). TRBV5-3 carries the ORF label, with uncertain function. V lost 4 bases and J lost 5, with 22 bases in between. The CDR3 has 16 amino acids.

This chain connects TRBV5-1 to TRBJ1-1, with TRBD1 identical over 9 bases. Per germline, CDR1 SGHRS and CDR2 YFSETQ. J was trimmed by 2 bases and V by 1 base; bases with no gene match: 6. The CDR3 is 16 amino acids. For the CDR3, the DNA is TGCGCCAGCAGCTTGCGACAGGGGGTGGGAAACACTGAAGCTTTCTTT. It translates to CASSLRQGVGNTEAFF.

This chain links TRBV11-1 with TRBJ2-7, with 12 bases identical to TRBD1. V gave up 0 bases and J gave up 1 base; unmatched junction bases: 7. Germline loops: CDR1 SGHAT, CDR2 FQDESV (reference sequence). CDR3 length: 18 amino acids. This CDR3 reads CASSLALSGQGASYEQYF. The CDR3 DNA reads as TGTGCCAGCAGCTTAGCGTTGTCGGGACAGGGGGCTTCCTACGAGCAGTACTTC.

DNA of the CDR3: TGCGCCAGCAGCCAGGACAGTCGCGGCTATGGCTACACCTTC. Amino acid sequence: CASSQDSRGYGYTF. V usage is TRBV5-1 and J usage is TRBJ1-2, with D tentatively TRBD1 (6 bases). The CDR3 totals 14 residues. Germline V gives CDR1 SGHRS, CDR2 YFSETQ. V was cut by 4 bases and J by 4 bases, with 14 bases left in between.

The chain carries TRBV19 and TRBJ1-5, with D maybe TRBD1 (5 bases). Trimming shortened V by 3 bases and J by 7 bases, and 10 bases separated the two germline ends. Germline V gives CDR1 LNHDA, CDR2 SQIVND (reference sequence). The CDR3 runs 13 residues. The CDR3, as DNA: TGTGCCAGTAGTATGCAGGGAACACAGCCCCAGCATTTT. It translates to CASSMQGTQPQHF.

This chain uses TRBV19 with TRBJ2-5; D is possibly TRBD2 (6 bases). The CDR3 is 14 residues long. The germline V gene encodes CDR1 LNHDA and CDR2 SQIVND (reference sequence). Trimming shortened V by 5 bases and J by 7 bases, and 17 bases separated the two germline ends. The CDR3 nucleotides are TGTGCCAGTAGTTCCCGGACTACGCCCATGACCCAGTACTTC. It encodes CASSSRTTPMTQYF.